Below are 27 T cell receptor beta chains sequenced from a single sample in a study of cytomegalovirus exposure and HLA in healthy donors. This PCR relied on a set of 60 Vbeta primers and 13 Jbeta primers. Here immunoSEQ multiplex PCR was the method, and the copy in TCRdb shows in-frame clones only, minus some. The table records hundreds of thousands of clones, just under 70% of them present only once. The sample taken for sequencing was PBMCs. The receptor set was obtained from a man in his forties in good health and CMV-seropositive.

This chain links TRBV5-4 with TRBJ2-7; 9 bases agree with TRBD2. The germline V gene encodes CDR1 SGHNT and CDR2 YYREEE (reference sequence). This CDR3 has 16 amino acids. The V and J ends lost 2 bases and 2 bases, in that order; junction bases with no gene match: 8. CDR3 coding DNA: TGTGCCAGCAGCTTTCGAGCGGGGGGCCCAACCTACGAGCAGTACTTC. This gives the protein CASSFRAGGPTYEQYF. The full variable domain, its missing parts supplied by reference TRBV5-4 and TRBJ2-7, is ETGVTQSPTHLIKTRGQQVTLRCSSQSGHNTVSWYQQALGQGPQFIFQYYREEENGRGNFPPRFSGLQFPNYSSELNVNALELDDSALYLCASSFRAGGPTYEQYFGPGTRLTVT.

The rearrangement joins TRBV6-1 to TRBJ2-1; D not resolved. V shed 4 bases and J shed 4 bases, with 11 bases lying between them. The CDR3 loop spans 14 amino acids. Germline V gives CDR1 MNHNS, CDR2 SASEGT. The CDR3 DNA sequence: TGTGCCAGCAGTGCATCTGGAGTATACAATGAGCAGTTCTTC. Amino acid sequence: CASSASGVYNEQFF.

The chain combines TRBV28 with TRBJ2-5; D might be TRBD1 or TRBD2, each matching 5 bases. Gene TRBJ2-7 matches the end of the DNA better, so the J call may be wrong. The CDR3 has 13 residues. CDR1 MDHEN and CDR2 SYDVKM come from the germline V gene. The CDR3 DNA reads TGTGCCAGCCTCCCCGGTGGGGGCTACGAGCAGTACTTC. Its translation: CASLPGGGYEQYF.

V gene TRBV10-3 combines with J gene TRBJ1-5, with a possible D match to TRBD1 (6 bases). Per germline, CDR1 ENHRY and CDR2 SYGVKD. Trimming took 8 bases from V and 5 from J, leaving 22 bases between them. The CDR3 consists of 16 residues. CDR3 bases: TGTGCCATCGGCCAGTCGGATACAGGGAGAGATCAGCCCCAGCATTTT. Its translation: CAIGQSDTGRDQPQHF.

This chain joins TRBV5-1 and TRBJ1-3; 9 nucleotides agree with TRBD1. The CDR3 runs to 15 residues. The V and J ends lost 0 bases and 4 bases, in that order; junction bases with no gene match: 2. Germline V CDR1 and CDR2: SGHRS, YFSETQ. The CDR3: CASSLEGTGGNTIYF. In DNA form, the CDR3 reads TGCGCCAGCAGCTTGGAAGGGACAGGGGGAAACACCATATATTTT.

The chain recombines TRBV27 with TRBJ2-2; 12 bases fit TRBD2. Germline trimming cut 5 bases from V and 2 bases from J; bases unmatched to any gene: 6. The CDR3 covers 17 residues. Germline V gene lookup returns CDR1 MNHEY and CDR2 SMNVEV (reference sequence). Here the CDR3 reads CASSLGLAGTNTGELFF. The CDR3, as DNA: TGTGCCAGCAGTCTCGGACTAGCGGGGACCAACACCGGGGAGCTGTTTTTT.

The chain joins TRBV2 to TRBJ2-3, with D unresolved. This CDR3 is built from 13 residues. The germline V gene has CDR1 SNHLY and CDR2 FYNNEI. The CDR3 here is CLARISSTDTQYF. The CDR3 region has the DNA TGTTTGGCGCGGATCTCTAGCACAGATACGCAGTATTTT. The full variable domain, rest sourced from reference TRBV2 and TRBJ2-3, is EPEVTQTPSHQVTQMGQEVILRCVPISNHLYFYWYRQILGQKVEFLVSFYNNEISEKSEIFDDQFSVERPDGSNFTLKIRSTKLEDSAMYFCLARISSTDTQYFGPGTRLTVL.

The chain uses TRBV20-1 and TRBJ1-4; D is ambiguous. Germline V gene sequence: CDR1 DFQATT, CDR2 SNEGSKA (reference sequence). V lost 5 bases to trimming and J lost 6 bases, with 7 bases between them. The CDR3 runs 11 residues. The chain's CDR3 is CSADRDEKLFF. The CDR3 DNA reads as TGCAGTGCTGACCGGGATGAAAAACTGTTTTTT.

This chain links TRBV29-1 with TRBJ2-3; weak D call: TRBD1 (7 bases). V was pared by 7 bases and J by 1 base, with 12 bases between. Germline CDR1 reads SQVTM; CDR2 reads ANQGSEA. The CDR3 is 13 amino acids. CDR3 in DNA: TGCAGCGCCAGGGGGGCCCGCACAGATACGCAGTATTTT. Its protein is CSARGARTDTQYF.

The chain uses TRBV11-2 and TRBJ1-3; D is unresolved. Germline values: CDR1 SGHAT, CDR2 FQNNGV. The CDR3 loop spans 15 amino acids. The germline V and J ends were trimmed by 0 bases and 3 bases, with 9 bases remaining between them. CDR3 nucleotides: TGTGCCAGCAGCTTAGAGATCCTCGGTGGAAACACCATATATTTT. Its translation is CASSLEILGGNTIYF.

V and J are TRBV2 and TRBJ1-2; 7 bases agree with TRBD1. The CDR3 sequence is 15 residues long. The germline CDR1 and CDR2 sequences are SNHLY and FYNNEI. The V and J ends lost 6 bases and 0 bases, in that order; junction bases with no gene match: 7. DNA of the CDR3: TGTGCCAGCAGGACAGGGAAGTCGGCTAACTATGGCTACACCTTC. Its protein product is CASRTGKSANYGYTF.

The J gene is TRBJ1-1, the V gene TRBV10-1; D unresolved. V dropped 5 bases and J dropped 4 bases, with 11 bases sitting between them. This CDR3 is built from 13 residues. Looked up from germline, CDR1 is WNHNN and CDR2 is SYGVQD (reference sequence). The CDR3 loop is CASSRGFGTEAFF. CDR3 nucleotide sequence: TGCGCCAGCAGTAGAGGGTTCGGCACTGAAGCTTTCTTT.

The gene calls are TRBV4-1 and TRBJ1-1, with D perhaps matching TRBD1 (5 bases). Germline-derived CDR1 and CDR2 are MGHRA and YSYEKL. Trimming cost V 1 base and J 7 bases, with 7 bases left between them. The CDR3 sequence is 12 residues long. The CDR3 nucleotides are TGCGCCAGCAGCCAAGCGACAGATGAAGCTTTCTTT. Amino acid sequence: CASSQATDEAFF.

The V call is TRBV27, the J call TRBJ2-7, with 7 bases lining up with TRBD2. Germline V gives CDR1 MNHEY, CDR2 SMNVEV (reference sequence). The CDR3 spans 15 residues. Losses at the gene ends were 8 bases for V and 1 base for J; bases not matched to a gene: 11. The DNA for the CDR3 is TGTGCCAGCGGTATGACCGGGGGGTTGTCCTACGAGCAGTACTTC. Residues: CASGMTGGLSYEQYF.

This chain uses TRBV5-1 with TRBJ2-1; perhaps TRBD2 as D (5 bases). Germline lookup yields CDR1 SGHRS and CDR2 YFSETQ. This CDR3 contains 14 residues. The germline V and J ends were trimmed by 4 bases and 2 bases, with 10 bases remaining between them. The CDR3 sequence: CASSPDYPYNEQFF. CDR3 coding DNA: TGCGCCAGCAGCCCCGACTACCCCTACAATGAGCAGTTCTTC.

The sample holds one count of this clone. This sequence joins TRBV4-2 and TRBJ2-1; the match to TRBD2 covers 11 bases. V lost 0 bases, J lost 9 bases, and 10 bases stayed unmatched. This CDR3 comprises 17 residues. Germline CDR1 and CDR2: LGHNA and YNFKEQ. The CDR3 spells CASSQDVRGLAASEQFF. In nucleotides, the CDR3 is TGTGCCAGCAGCCAAGATGTCAGGGGACTAGCGGCCTCTGAGCAGTTCTTC.

This clone is a singleton in its sample. The chain couples TRBV6-5 to TRBJ2-7; D is undetermined. V was pared by 5 bases and J by 4 bases, with 15 bases between. Germline V gene sequence: CDR1 MNHEY, CDR2 SVGAGI. This CDR3 has 14 residues. DNA of the CDR3: TGTGCCAGCAGTCCCCGAGGCGCGTTATACGAGCAGTACTTC. Translated, it gives CASSPRGALYEQYF.

The chain links TRBV25-1 to TRBJ2-7; D gene ambiguous. CDR3 length: 11 residues. Germline V gene lookup returns CDR1 MGHDK and CDR2 SYGVNS. Trimming removed 5 bases from V and 3 bases from J, with 5 bases in between. The CDR3 DNA reads as TGTGCCAGCAGTTCATTCTACGAGCAGTACTTC. This encodes CASSSFYEQYF.

The J gene is TRBJ2-5, the V gene TRBV10-3; D is perhaps TRBD2 (6 bases). The CDR3 spans 16 residues. Germline V CDR1 and CDR2: ENHRY, SYGVKD. Trimming cost V 0 bases and J 5 bases, with 16 bases left between them. CDR3 DNA sequence: TGTGCCATCAGTGAGTCGTCGACGCGGGATGTGGAGACCCAGTACTTC. Amino acid sequence: CAISESSTRDVETQYF.

This clone was picked up one time. The chain employs TRBV5-1 and TRBJ1-4; tentatively, D is TRBD1 (5 bases). The V gene lost 1 base and the J gene lost 2 bases, with 9 bases spanning the gap. This CDR3 has 15 residues. From germline, CDR1 is SGHRS and CDR2 YFSETQ. The CDR3 nucleotides read TGCGCCAGCAGCTTGATGGGGGGGACTAATGAAAAACTGTTTTTT. This codes for CASSLMGGTNEKLFF.

The chain is built from TRBV2 and TRBJ2-3, with 7 bases aligning to TRBD2. Germline lookup yields CDR1 SNHLY and CDR2 FYNNEI. This CDR3 has 17 amino acids. After removal of 4 bases from V and 3 bases from J, the junction contained 13 bases not matched to a gene. CDR3 in DNA: TGTGCCAGCAGTGTAACGGCGCAGCGGGGAGAAACAGATACGCAGTATTTT. This encodes CASSVTAQRGETDTQYF.

This clone was recorded once. The chain employs TRBV9 and TRBJ2-3; 13 nucleotides match TRBD2. Germline loops: CDR1 SGDLS, CDR2 YYNGEE. V was clipped by 0 bases and J by 5 bases; unmatched bases: 9. The CDR3 loop spans 18 amino acids. The CDR3 DNA follows: TGTGCCAGCAGCGTAGCTCAAACTAGCGGGGGGGCCGGAGATACGCAGTATTTT. As protein: CASSVAQTSGGAGDTQYF.

This clone was detected a few times. This chain joins TRBV7-9 and TRBJ1-2; a possible D gene is TRBD1 (5 bases). Germline lookup yields CDR1 SEHNR and CDR2 FQNEAQ (reference sequence). CDR3 length: 13 amino acids. Trimming took off 5 bases at V and 10 bases at J, with 17 bases between the two ends. The CDR3 nucleotides read TGTGCCAGCAGCCTTGACATGGGGCGTACCTACACCTTC. This sequence encodes CASSLDMGRTYTF. The full variable domain, with the rest looked up from reference TRBV7-9 and TRBJ1-2, is DTGVSQNPRHKITKRGQNVTFRCDPISEHNRLYWYRQTLGQGPEFLTYFQNEAQLEKSRLLSDRFSAERPKGSFSTLEIQRTEQGDSAMYLCASSLDMGRTYTFGSGTRLTVV.

The chain links TRBV6-5 to TRBJ1-6, with D perhaps TRBD1 (5 bases). The CDR3 covers 14 residues. Germline V gene lookup returns CDR1 MNHEY and CDR2 SVGAGI. Trimming stripped 4 bases from V and 6 bases from J, with 10 bases between. CDR3 sequence: CASSSGLINSPLHF. CDR3 in DNA: TGTGCCAGCAGTTCGGGACTGATTAATTCACCCCTCCACTTT.

The chain recombines TRBV19 with TRBJ1-6; 11 nucleotides match TRBD1. CDR1 and CDR2 (germline): LNHDA, SQIVND (reference sequence). CDR3 length: 15 amino acids. Unmatched junction bases numbered 6, after V lost 5 bases and J lost 9 bases. The CDR3 protein is CASSLEDRGLSPLHF. In DNA, the CDR3 is TGTGCCAGTAGTCTCGAGGACAGGGGGCTTTCACCCCTCCACTTT.

This chain uses TRBV6-5 with TRBJ1-1; no clear D gene. Germline values: CDR1 MNHEY, CDR2 SVGAGI. V lost 5 bases and J 1 base, leaving 11 bases between the germline ends. This CDR3 has 14 residues. This CDR3 is CASSKPGGNTEAFF. CDR3 coding DNA: TGTGCCAGCAGTAAGCCTGGAGGGAACACTGAAGCTTTCTTT.

This chain joins TRBV5-4 and TRBJ2-7, with D perhaps TRBD1 (6 bases). There are 15 residues in the CDR3. V was shortened by 4 bases and J by 2 bases, with 16 bases between the two germline ends. The V gene's germline CDR1 is SGHNT and CDR2 YYREEE (reference sequence). DNA of the CDR3: TGTGCCAGCAGCGAGGCCGGGACACTCACCTACGAGCAGTACTTC. Protein: CASSEAGTLTYEQYF.